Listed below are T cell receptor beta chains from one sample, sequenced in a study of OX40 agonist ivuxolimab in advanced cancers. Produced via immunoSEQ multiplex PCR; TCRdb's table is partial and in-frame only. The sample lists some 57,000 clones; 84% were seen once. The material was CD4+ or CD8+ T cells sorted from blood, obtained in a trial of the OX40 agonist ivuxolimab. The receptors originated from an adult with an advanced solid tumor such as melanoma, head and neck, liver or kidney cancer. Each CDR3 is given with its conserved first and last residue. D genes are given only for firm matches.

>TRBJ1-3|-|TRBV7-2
CASSLGGRVAGNTIYF
TGTGCCAGCAGCTTAGGGGGAAGAGTGGCTGGAAACACCATATATTTT
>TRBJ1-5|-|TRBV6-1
CASSERQPQHF
TGTGCCAGCAGTGAAAGGCAGCCCCAGCATTTT
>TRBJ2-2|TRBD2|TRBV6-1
CASSDQLAGVGTGELFF
TGTGCCAGCAGTGATCAACTAGCGGGAGTAGGTACCGGGGAGCTGTTTTTT
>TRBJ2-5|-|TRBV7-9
CASSLRNREGETQYF
TGTGCCAGCAGCTTACGTAACAGGGAGGGAGAGACCCAGTACTTC
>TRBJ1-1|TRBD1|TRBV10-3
CAAQGAGREAFF
TGTGCCGCCCAGGGGGCGGGAAGGGAAGCTTTCTTT
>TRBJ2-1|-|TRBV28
CASSSANRVYNEQFF
TGTGCCAGCAGTTCAGCCAACAGGGTCTACAATGAGCAGTTCTTC
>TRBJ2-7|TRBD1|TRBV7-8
CASSHSRTGPYEQYF
TGTGCCAGCAGCCATTCTCGGACAGGGCCCTACGAGCAGTACTTC
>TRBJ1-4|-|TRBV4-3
CASSQGRGQSLGSEKLFF
TGCGCCAGCAGCCAAGGTAGGGGTCAGAGCCTCGGAAGTGAAAAACTGTTTTTT
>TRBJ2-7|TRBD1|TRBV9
CASSVAGQGLYEQYF
TGTGCCAGCAGCGTAGCGGGACAGGGTCTCTACGAGCAGTACTTC
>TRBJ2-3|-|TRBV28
CASSLMIRQRDTQYF
TGTGCCAGCAGTTTAATGATCAGACAAAGGGATACGCAGTATTTT
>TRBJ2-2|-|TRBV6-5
CASSSETGELFF
TGTGCCAGCAGTTCCGAAACCGGGGAGCTGTTTTTT
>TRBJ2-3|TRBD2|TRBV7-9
CASSLVSGGTDTQYF
TGTGCCAGCAGCTTGGTTAGCGGGGGCACAGATACGCAGTATTTT
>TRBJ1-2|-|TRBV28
CASSSPGRYGYTF
TGTGCCAGCAGTTCGCCAGGGAGATATGGCTACACCTTC